This TCR beta chain is from a study of regulatory T cells in long-lasting Graves disease (dated by TCRdb to the early 2020s). Regarding the research as a whole: Antithyroid drugs had been taken for less than 3 months by newly diagnosed Graves' disease patients. TCR sequencing covered around 13 persistent and 20 or so newly diagnosed Graves' disease patients, 33 samples in total. The study was conducted in China and was registered as a clinical trial. Patients with persistent Graves' disease were compared with patients with newly diagnosed Graves' disease using TCR sequencing and RNA sequencing of peripheral blood.

Taken from cysteine to phenylalanine, the CDR3 has 15 residues. The entry retains the CDR3 DNA only, 45 bases that are in frame from base 1. The CDR1 and CDR2 encoded by the germline V gene are MNHNS and SASEGT. Broad study findings and their caveats: Sequencing and analysis were limited to the TCR beta chain. Compared with newly diagnosed patients, patients with persistent Graves' disease had lower TCR Shannon entropy and fewer highly expanded clones, which suggests clonal expansion. Persistent disease showed preferential use of TRBV28, TRBJ1-2 and TRBJ2-5, whereas newly diagnosed disease favored TRBV20-1 and TRBJ2-1. As a limitation, the authors acknowledged that the small sample size may reduce accuracy. More public clonotypes were shared among persistent patients (under 3,000) than among newly diagnosed patients (more than 950). Peripheral blood alone was examined, since thyroid tissue, which constituted the primary lesion, could not be accessed.

The sample's time point label, decoded: newly diagnosed GD, antithyroid drugs for less than 3 months. For both TCR sequencing and RNA sequencing, RNA was extracted from PBMCs using TRIzol. The diagnosis of Graves' disease followed American Thyroid Association guidelines. Recruitment of patients was carried out at an endocrinology department in Xi'an, China. Each patient gave 7.5 to 10 milliliters of peripheral blood, collected in an EDTA anticoagulant tube. Ficoll Paque Plus density gradient separation was used to isolate PBMCs, and no additional T cell sorting was done. An Agilent 2100 Bioanalyzer and agarose gel were used to check RNA quality, while a NanoDrop 2000 measured RNA concentration. Libraries were constructed by multiplex PCR. The sample was run on an Illumina HiSeq 4000. CDR3 regions were amplified by Arm-PCR with iRepertoire HTBI primers to construct TCR beta libraries. PCR products were gel purified before sequencing. The original methods were these. A total of some 60 TRBV and 14 TRBJ segments were identified across samples and were used for gene usage analysis of CDR3 amino acid clonotypes. Filtered high-quality paired reads were merged into contigs using COPE and FqMerger. BLAST was used to align contigs to IMGT TRBV, TRBD and TRBJ reference genes, with CDR3 defined following IMGT. Clonotypes above 0.1% frequency were classified as highly expanded clones. Repertoire diversity was measured by Shannon entropy, and V-J evenness by the Gini coefficient. A clonotype was considered public if more than one individual shared it. In-frame beta chains were kept once TCRdb had trimmed the public reads at Q25 with fastp and called clones with MiXCR. Every distinct CDR3 protein forms one entry, paired with its most common genes and DNA. Here the V and J calls rest on TCRdb's processing, not on the authors' analysis. Recorded for this sample are about 540,000 distinct CDR3 sequences; 13% of them occurred a single time. The leading ten clones occupy approximately 9.3% of the sample.

This clonotype has only a few counts. Its antigen is not yet known. A read error is possible here, since a much larger clone lies one base away. This same sample was also taken into another study, of T cells in Graves' hyperthyroidism and ophthalmopathy. From the second report: Stable Graves' hyperthyroidism was defined as no progression to ophthalmopathy during 18 months of follow-up. Hyperthyroidism patients were newly diagnosed, had a disease duration of under 2 months, and were aged 18 to 65 years. The study excluded patients with uncontrolled infections, other autoimmune diseases, pregnancy or lactation. Diagnoses relied on clinical symptoms, serum thyroxine and TRAb, thyroid ultrasound and orbital computed tomography. The first round of RT-PCR for the TCR CDR3 was performed with the HTBI primer set and the Qiagen OneStep RT-PCR kit. Most expanded thyroid clonotypes (frequency above 0.001) were also found in blood, which suggests that blood repertoires may mirror thyroid immune responses. A model built on a 13 V-J signature distinguished ophthalmopathy from stable hyperthyroidism, reaching roughly 88% sensitivity and about 81% specificity in cross-validation and 80%/75% in testing. In validation, the model predicted progression to ophthalmopathy with over 60% sensitivity and around 72% specificity, a median of around 6.6 months before onset. To identify distinguishing TCR V-J signatures, a discovery cohort of around 98 patients was used, comprising roughly 45 with Graves' ophthalmopathy and some 60 with stable Graves' hyperthyroidism. Whether ophthalmopathy could be predicted prospectively was tested in an independent validation cohort made up of roughly 20 hyperthyroidism patients plus 17 patients who later progressed to ophthalmopathy. The 100 discovery patients were divided at random into training and test sets in a 7:3 ratio. In about 6 Graves' hyperthyroidism patients, the study also compared T-cell repertoires from thyroid tissue with T-cell repertoires from blood. After sampling, hyperthyroidism patients received methimazole starting at 30 mg daily, and ophthalmopathy patients received high-dose intravenous methylprednisolone. A second multiplex PCR round built the libraries, followed by size selection and purification. The libraries were sequenced on an Illumina HiSeq2000 using paired-end 100 bp reads. SOAPnuke was used to process the raw data, throwing out any read that contained adapters or uncalled bases, had a mean Phred below 15, or lacked an exact constant-primer or identifier match. COPE v1.2.5 was used to merge the high-quality paired reads, and each unique nucleotide sequence was defined as a clonotype. MiTCR v1.1 was used to align clonotypes to the IMGT TRBV, TRBD and TRBJ reference segments. Only V-J combinations with frequency above 0.0001, covering about 99% of repertoires, were analysed. The TCS score was defined as the ratio of F50 (clonal expansion) to E x V (chaos), calculated using BLOSUM62-based TCRdist between CDR3 peptides within each V-J. Welch's t-statistics and random forest reduced 500 to 650 V-J features to 13, which were used in a naive Bayes classifier (R e1071). No statistical method was used to fix the sample size in advance, and group allocation was not hidden from the investigators. The paper describes TCR Vbeta CDR3 sequencing of 140 or so peripheral blood samples, made up of under 50 ophthalmopathy patients, approximately 76 hyperthyroidism patients and about 17 progressor patients.

Sequencing used peripheral blood mononuclear cells (PBMCs), obtained at new diagnosis, from a patient treated with antithyroid drugs. The clonotype comes from a man under 40 with Graves disease. Donor details come from another sample of the same person, matched by shared clones. In this chain, TRBV6-1 is recombined with TRBJ1-5, with no D gene named confidently. The CDR3 region: CASSFNRDSTQPQHF. DNA sequence: TGTGCCAGCAGCTTTAACCGGGATAGCACTCAGCCCCAGCATTTT.